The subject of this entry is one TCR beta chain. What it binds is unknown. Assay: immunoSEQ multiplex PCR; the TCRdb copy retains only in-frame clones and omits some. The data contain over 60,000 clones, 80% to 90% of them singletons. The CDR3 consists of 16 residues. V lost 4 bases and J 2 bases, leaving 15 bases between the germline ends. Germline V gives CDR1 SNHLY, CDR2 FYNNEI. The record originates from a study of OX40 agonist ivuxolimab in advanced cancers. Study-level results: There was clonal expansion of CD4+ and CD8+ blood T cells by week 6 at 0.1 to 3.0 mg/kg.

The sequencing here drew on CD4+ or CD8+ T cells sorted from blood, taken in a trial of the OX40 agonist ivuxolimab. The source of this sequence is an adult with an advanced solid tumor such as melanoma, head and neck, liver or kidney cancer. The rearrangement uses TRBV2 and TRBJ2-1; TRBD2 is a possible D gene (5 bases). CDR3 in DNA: TGTGCCAGCAGTGGGGTTGGGAGCGTACCCTACAATGAGCAGTTCTTC. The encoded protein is CASSGVGSVPYNEQFF.